This TCR delta chain was captured by sequencing in a study of Vδ1+ human thymocytes. RNA was extracted from the cells and then reverse transcribed. The CDR3 regions were amplified by multiplex PCR from V-gene primers to a constant-region primer. TCRdb reanalysed the multiplex PCR reads with CATT. The sample shows tens of thousands of delta-chain clones, less than 20% of them seen only once. V lost 0 bases and J lost 0; bases outside the gene matches: 5. Germline lookup yields CDR1 TSWWSYY and CDR2 QGS. The CDR3 spans 18 residues. General study results and limits: TRG sequences recurred across donors, whereas TRD sequences stayed essentially private. Thymic delta-chain repertoires held roughly 20% Vdelta2 sequences and few Vdelta3, despite high sort purity. Thymic TRG and TRD repertoires appeared highly polyclonal.

About this clone: The antigen is undetermined.

The sorted cells were CD3+ Vdelta1+ Vdelta2- thymocytes from alphabeta-depleted thymus. The receptor was derived from a boy less than two years old who had congenital heart surgery. The sequenced sample consisted of Vdelta1+ gamma-delta thymocytes from the thymus. Subset: FACS-sorted CD3+ TCRalphabeta- TCRVdelta1+ TCRVdelta2- thymocytes. This sequence joins TRDV1 and TRDJ1; 12 bases fit TRDD3. CDR3 DNA: TGTGCTCTTGGGGAACTGATGTACTGGGGGATACACACCGATAAACTCATCTTT. Amino acid sequence: CALGELMYWGIHTDKLIF.